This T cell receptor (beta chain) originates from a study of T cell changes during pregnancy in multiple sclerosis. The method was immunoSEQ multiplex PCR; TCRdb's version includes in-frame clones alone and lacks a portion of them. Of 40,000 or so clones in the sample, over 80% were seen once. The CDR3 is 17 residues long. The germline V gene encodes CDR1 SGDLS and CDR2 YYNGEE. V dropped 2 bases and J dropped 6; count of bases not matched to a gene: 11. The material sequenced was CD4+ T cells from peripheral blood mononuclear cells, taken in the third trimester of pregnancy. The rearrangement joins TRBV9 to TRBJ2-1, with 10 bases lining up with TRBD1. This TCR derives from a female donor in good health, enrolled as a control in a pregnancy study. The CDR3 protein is CASSVGQGYQGINEQFF. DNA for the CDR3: TGTGCCAGCAGCGTGGGACAGGGGTATCAGGGGATCAATGAGCAGTTCTTC.